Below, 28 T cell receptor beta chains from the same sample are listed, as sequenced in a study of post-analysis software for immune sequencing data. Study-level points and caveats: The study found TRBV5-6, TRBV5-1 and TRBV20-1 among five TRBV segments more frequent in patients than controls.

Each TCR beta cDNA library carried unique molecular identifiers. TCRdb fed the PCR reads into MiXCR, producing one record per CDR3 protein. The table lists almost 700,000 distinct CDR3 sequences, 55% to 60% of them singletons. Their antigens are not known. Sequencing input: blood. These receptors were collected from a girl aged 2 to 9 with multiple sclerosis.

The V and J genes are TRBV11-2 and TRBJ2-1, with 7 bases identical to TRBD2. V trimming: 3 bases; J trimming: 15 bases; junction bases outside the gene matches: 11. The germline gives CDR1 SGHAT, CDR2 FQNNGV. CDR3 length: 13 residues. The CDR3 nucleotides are TGTGCCAGCAGCTTTCGTCGGCGGGAGCATACGTTCTTC. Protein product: CASSFRRREHTFF.

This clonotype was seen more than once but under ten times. The CDR3 reads CSVETGGIDEQYF. In nucleotides, the CDR3 is TGCAGCGTGGAAACAGGGGGCATCGACGAGCAGTACTTC. V gene TRBV29-1 combines with J gene TRBJ2-7; 9 bases align to TRBD1. V gave up 6 bases and J gave up 5 bases; unmatched junction bases: 8. The CDR3 sequence is 13 residues long. CDR1 is SQVTM and CDR2 is ANQGSEA in the germline V gene.

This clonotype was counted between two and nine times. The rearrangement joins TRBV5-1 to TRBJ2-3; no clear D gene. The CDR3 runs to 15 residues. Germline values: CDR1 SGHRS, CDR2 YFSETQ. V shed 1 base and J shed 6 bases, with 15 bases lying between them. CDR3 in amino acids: CASSLNGWVSDTQYF. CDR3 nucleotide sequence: TGCGCCAGCAGCTTGAATGGGTGGGTTTCGGATACGCAGTATTTT.

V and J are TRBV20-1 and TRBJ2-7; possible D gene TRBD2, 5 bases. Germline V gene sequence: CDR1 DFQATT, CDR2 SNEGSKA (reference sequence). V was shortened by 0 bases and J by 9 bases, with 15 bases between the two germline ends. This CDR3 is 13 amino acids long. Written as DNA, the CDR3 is TGCAGTGCTAGAGATAGGCTAGCCCACGGGCAGTACTTC. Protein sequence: CSARDRLAHGQYF.

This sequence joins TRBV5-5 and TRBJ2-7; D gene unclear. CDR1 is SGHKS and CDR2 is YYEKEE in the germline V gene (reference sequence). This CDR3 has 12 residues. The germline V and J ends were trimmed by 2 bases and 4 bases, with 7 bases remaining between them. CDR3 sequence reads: CASSLSQYEQYF. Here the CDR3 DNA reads TGTGCCAGCAGCTTATCTCAATACGAGCAGTACTTC.

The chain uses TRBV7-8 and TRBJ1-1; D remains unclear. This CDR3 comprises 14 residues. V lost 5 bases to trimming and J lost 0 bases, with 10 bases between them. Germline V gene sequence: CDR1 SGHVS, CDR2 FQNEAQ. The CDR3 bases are TGTGCCAGCAGCGAAGCCAACATGAACACTGAAGCTTTCTTT. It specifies CASSEANMNTEAFF.

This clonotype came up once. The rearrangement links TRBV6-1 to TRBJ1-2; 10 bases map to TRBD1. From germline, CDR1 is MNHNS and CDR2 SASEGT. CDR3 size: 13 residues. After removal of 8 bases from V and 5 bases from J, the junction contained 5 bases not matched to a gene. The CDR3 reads CASWGDRGYGYTF. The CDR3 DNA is TGTGCCAGCTGGGGGGACAGGGGATATGGCTACACCTTC.

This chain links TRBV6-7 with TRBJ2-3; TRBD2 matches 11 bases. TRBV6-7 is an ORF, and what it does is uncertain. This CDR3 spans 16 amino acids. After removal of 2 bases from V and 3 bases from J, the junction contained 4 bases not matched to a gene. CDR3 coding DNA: TGTGCCAGCAGTTACCGCACTAGCGGGGGAACAGATACGCAGTATTTT. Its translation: CASSYRTSGGTDTQYF.

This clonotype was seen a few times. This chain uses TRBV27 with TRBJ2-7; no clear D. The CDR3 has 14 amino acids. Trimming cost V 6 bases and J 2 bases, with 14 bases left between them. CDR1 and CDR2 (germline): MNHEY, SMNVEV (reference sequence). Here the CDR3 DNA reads TGTGCCAGCAGAATTGGGGTGCTAGCCTACGAGCAGTACTTC. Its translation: CASRIGVLAYEQYF.

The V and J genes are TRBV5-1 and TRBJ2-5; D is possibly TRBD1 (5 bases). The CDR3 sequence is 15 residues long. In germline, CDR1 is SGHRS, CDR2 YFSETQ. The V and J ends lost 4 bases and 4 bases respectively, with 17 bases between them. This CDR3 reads CASSGTSGWRETQYF. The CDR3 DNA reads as TGCGCCAGCAGCGGCACTTCAGGGTGGCGAGAGACCCAGTACTTC.

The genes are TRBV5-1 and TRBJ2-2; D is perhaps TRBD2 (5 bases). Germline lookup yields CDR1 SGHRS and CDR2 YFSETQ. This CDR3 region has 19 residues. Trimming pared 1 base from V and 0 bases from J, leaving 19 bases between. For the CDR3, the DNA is TGCGCCAGCAGCTTGAGCGGTCTCAGCGCCAGCTCGAACACCGGGGAGCTGTTTTTT. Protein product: CASSLSGLSASSNTGELFF.

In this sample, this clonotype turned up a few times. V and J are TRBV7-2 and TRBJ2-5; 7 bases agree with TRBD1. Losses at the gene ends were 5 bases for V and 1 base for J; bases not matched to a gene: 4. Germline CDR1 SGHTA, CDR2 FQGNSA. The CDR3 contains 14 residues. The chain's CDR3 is CASSPDRVQETQYF. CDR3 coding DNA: TGTGCCAGCAGCCCCGACAGGGTCCAAGAGACCCAGTACTTC.

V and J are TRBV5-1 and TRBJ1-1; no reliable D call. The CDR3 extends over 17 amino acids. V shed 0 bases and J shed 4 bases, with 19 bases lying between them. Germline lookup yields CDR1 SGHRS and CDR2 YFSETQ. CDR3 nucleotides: TGCGCCAGCAGCTTGGGGGATCGAGCCCGGCGGGGCACTGAAGCTTTCTTT. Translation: CASSLGDRARRGTEAFF.

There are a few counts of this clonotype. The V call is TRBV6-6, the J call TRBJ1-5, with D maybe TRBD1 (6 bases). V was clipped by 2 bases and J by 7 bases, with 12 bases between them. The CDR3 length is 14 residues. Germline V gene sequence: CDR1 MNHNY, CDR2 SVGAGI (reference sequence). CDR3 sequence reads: CASSYQEDRQPQHF. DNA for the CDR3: TGTGCCAGCAGTTACCAAGAGGACAGACAGCCCCAGCATTTT.

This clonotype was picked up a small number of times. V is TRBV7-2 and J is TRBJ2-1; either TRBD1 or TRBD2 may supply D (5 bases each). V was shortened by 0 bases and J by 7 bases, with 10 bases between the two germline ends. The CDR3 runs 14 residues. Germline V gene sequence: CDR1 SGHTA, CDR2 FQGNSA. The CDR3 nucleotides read TGTGCCAGCAGCTTAGCCCCGGGGCCTAATGAGCAGTTCTTC. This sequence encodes CASSLAPGPNEQFF.

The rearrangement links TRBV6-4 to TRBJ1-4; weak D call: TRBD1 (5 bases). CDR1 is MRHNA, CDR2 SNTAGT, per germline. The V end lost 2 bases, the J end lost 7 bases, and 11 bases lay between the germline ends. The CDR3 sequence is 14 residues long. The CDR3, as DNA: TGTGCCAGCAGTGACCGTCCCGGGGGTGAAAAACTGTTTTTT. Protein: CASSDRPGGEKLFF.

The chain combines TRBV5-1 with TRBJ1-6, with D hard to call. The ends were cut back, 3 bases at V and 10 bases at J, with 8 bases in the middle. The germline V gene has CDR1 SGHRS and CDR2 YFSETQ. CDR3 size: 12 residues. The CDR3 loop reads CASSSGSSPLHF. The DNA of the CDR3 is TGCGCCAGCAGCTCCGGCAGCTCACCCCTCCACTTT.

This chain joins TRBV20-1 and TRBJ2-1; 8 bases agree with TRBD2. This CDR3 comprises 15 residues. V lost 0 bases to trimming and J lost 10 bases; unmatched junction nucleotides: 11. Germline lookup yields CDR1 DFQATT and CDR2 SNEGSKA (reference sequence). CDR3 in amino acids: CSARDRGLVTMEQFF. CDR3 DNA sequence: TGCAGTGCTAGAGATCGGGGACTAGTAACAATGGAGCAGTTCTTC.

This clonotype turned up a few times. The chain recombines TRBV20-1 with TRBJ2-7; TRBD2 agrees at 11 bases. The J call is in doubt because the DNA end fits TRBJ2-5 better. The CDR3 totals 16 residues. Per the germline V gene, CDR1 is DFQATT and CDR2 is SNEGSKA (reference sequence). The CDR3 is CSARDLAGGSWETQYF. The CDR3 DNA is TGCAGTGCTAGAGATCTAGCGGGAGGTTCATGGGAGACCCAGTACTTC.

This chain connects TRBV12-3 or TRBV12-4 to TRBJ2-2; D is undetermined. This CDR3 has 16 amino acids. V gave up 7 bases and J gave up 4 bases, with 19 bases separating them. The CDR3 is CASTLGSRVSTGELFF. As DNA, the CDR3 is TGTGCCAGCACACTTGGAAGCCGCGTGAGCACCGGGGAGCTGTTTTTT.

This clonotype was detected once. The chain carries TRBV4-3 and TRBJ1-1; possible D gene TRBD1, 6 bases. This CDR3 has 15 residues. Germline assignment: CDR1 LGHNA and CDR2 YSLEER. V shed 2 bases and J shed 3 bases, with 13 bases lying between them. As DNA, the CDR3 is TGCGCCAGCAGCCAATCCAGGGGATGGGACACTGAAGCTTTCTTT. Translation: CASSQSRGWDTEAFF.

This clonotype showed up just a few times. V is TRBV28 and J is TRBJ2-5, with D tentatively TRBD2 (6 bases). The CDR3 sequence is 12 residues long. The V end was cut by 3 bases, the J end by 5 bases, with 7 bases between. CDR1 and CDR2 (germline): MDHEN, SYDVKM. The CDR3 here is CASSFTSETQYF. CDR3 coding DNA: TGTGCCAGCAGTTTTACTAGCGAGACCCAGTACTTC.

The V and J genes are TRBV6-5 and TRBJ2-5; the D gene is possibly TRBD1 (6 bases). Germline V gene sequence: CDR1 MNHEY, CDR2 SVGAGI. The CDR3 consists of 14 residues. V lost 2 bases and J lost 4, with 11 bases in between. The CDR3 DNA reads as TGTGCCAGCAGTTACGACTTGGGGGCAGAGACCCAGTACTTC. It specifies CASSYDLGAETQYF.

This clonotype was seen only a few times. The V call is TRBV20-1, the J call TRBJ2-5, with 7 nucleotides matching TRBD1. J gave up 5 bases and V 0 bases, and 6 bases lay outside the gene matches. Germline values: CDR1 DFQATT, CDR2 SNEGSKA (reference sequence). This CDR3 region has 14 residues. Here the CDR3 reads CSARDPQGKETQYF. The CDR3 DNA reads TGCAGTGCTAGAGACCCACAGGGGAAGGAGACCCAGTACTTC.

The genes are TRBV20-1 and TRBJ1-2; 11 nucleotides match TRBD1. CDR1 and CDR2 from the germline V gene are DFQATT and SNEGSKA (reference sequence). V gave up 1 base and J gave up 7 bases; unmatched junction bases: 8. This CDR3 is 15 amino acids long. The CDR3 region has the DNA TGCAGTGCTAGAGGTGTAGGACAGGGGGCGCGTGGCTACACCTTC. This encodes CSARGVGQGARGYTF.

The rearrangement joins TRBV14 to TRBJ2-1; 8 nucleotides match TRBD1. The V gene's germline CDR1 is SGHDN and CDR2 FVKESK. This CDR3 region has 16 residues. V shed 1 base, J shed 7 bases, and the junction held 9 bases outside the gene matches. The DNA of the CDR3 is TGTGCCAGCAGCCAAGCCCTGGGACAGGTAAAAAATGAGCAGTTCTTC. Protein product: CASSQALGQVKNEQFF.

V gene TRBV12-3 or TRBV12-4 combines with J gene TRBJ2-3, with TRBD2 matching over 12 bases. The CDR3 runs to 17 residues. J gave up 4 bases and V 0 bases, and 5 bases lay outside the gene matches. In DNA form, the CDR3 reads TGTGCCAGCAGTTTAGCGCTCTCTAGCGGGAGGGCAGATACGCAGTATTTT. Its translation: CASSLALSSGRADTQYF.

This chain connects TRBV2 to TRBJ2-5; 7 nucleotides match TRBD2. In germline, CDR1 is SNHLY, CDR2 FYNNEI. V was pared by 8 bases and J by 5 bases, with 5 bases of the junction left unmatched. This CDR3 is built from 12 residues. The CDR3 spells CASRGTTETQYF. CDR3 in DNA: TGTGCCAGCCGGGGGACTACGGAGACCCAGTACTTC.